The following is a T cell receptor (beta chain) sequence with its context. Its cognate antigen is unknown. This CDR3 comprises 15 residues. V trimming: 6 bases; J trimming: 7 bases; junction bases outside the gene matches: 13. Germline CDR1 is MRHNA and CDR2 is SNTAGT. Only in-frame clones appear in the TCRdb table, and some are missing; sequencing was by immunoSEQ multiplex PCR. The sample records 130,000 or so clones, about 90% being singletons. This entry comes from a study of cytomegalovirus exposure and HLA in healthy donors. Study-wide points: Whilst most TCR sequences proved rare, a subset of public TCRs occurred across many donors. It was reported that the classifier diagnosed cytomegalovirus status with high specificity and sensitivity in both the original and validation cohorts. Three CMV-associated chains proved CMV antigen-specific in vitro.

Source material: PBMCs. The rearrangement joins TRBV6-4 to TRBJ1-1; 8 nucleotides match TRBD1. The sequence derives from a man between 25 and 39 years old in good health and CMV-seronegative. This CDR3 is CASSRGQGGKDEAFF. The CDR3 DNA sequence: TGTGCCAGCAGCAGAGGACAGGGAGGTAAGGATGAAGCTTTCTTT.